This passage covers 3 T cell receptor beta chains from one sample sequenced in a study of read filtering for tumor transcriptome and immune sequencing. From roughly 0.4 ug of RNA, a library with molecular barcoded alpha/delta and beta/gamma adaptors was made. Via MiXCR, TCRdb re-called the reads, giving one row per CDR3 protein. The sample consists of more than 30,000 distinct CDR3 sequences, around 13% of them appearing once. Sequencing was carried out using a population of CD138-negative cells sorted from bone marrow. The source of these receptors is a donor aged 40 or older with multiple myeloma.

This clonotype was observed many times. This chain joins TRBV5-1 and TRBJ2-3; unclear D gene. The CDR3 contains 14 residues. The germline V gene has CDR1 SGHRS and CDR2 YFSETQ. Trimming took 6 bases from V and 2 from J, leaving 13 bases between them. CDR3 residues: CASKAEALTDTQYF. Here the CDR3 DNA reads TGCGCCAGCAAAGCAGAGGCCCTCACAGATACGCAGTATTTT. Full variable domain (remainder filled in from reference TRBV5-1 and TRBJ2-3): KAGVTQTPRYLIKTRGQQVTLSCSPISGHRSVSWYQQTPGQGLQFLFEYFSETQRNKGNFPGRFSGRQFSNSRSEMNVSTLELGDSALYLCASKAEALTDTQYFGPGTRLTVL.

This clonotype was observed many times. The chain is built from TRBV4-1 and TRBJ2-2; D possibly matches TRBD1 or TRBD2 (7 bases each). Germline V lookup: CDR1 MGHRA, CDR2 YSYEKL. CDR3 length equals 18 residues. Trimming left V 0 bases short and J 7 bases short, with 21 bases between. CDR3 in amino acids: CASSQDGSGPGGGGELFF. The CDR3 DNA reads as TGCGCCAGCAGCCAAGATGGTAGTGGTCCAGGGGGGGGCGGGGAGCTGTTTTTT.

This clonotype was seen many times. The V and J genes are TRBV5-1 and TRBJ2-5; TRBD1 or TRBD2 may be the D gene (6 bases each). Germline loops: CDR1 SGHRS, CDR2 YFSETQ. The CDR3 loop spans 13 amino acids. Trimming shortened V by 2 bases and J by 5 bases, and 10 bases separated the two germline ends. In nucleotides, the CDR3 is TGCGCCAGCAGCTTTGGGGGGCCGGAGACCCAGTACTTC. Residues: CASSFGGPETQYF.